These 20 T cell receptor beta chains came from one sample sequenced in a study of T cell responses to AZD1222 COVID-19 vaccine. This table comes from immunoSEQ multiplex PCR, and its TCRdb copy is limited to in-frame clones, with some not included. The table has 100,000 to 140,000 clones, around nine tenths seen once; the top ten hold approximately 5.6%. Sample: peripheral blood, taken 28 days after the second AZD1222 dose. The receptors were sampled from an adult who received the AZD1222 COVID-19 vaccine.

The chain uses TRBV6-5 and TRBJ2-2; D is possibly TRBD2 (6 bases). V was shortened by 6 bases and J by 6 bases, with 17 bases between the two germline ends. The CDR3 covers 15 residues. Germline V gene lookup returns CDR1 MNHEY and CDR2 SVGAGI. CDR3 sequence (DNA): TGTGCCAGCAGCGGCCCCTTGGGGGAGGCCGGGGAGCTGTTTTTT. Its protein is CASSGPLGEAGELFF.

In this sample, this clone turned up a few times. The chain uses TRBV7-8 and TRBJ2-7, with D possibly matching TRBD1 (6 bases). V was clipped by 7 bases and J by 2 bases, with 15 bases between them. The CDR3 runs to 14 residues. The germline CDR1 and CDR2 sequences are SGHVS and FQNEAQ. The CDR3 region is CASNRDPSTYEQYF. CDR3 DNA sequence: TGTGCCAGCAACAGGGACCCATCCACCTACGAGCAGTACTTC.

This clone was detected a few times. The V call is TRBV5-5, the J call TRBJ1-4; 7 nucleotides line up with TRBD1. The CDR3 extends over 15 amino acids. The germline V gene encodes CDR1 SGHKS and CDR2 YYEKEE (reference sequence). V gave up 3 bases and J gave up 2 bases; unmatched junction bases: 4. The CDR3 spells CASSYLTGTNEKLFF. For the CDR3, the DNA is TGTGCCAGCAGCTATCTGACAGGGACTAATGAAAAACTGTTTTTT. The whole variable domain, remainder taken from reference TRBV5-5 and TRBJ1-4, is DAGVTQSPTHLIKTRGQQVTLRCSPISGHKSVSWYQQVLGQGPQFIFQYYEKEERGRGNFPDRFSARQFPNYSSELNVNALLLGDSALYLCASSYLTGTNEKLFFGSGTQLSVL.

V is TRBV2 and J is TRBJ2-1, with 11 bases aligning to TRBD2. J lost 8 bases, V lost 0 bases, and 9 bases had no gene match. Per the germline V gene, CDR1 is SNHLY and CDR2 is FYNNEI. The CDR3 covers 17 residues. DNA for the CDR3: TGTGCCAGCAGTGAAGCGAAATGGACTAGCGGGTTCGATGAGCAGTTCTTC. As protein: CASSEAKWTSGFDEQFF.

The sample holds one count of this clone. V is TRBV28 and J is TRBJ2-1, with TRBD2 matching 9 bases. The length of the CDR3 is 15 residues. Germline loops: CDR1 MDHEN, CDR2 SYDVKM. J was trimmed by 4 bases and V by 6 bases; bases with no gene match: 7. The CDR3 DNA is TGTGCCAGCAGGAGACTAGCGGCCCGGTACAATGAGCAGTTCTTC. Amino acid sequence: CASRRLAARYNEQFF.

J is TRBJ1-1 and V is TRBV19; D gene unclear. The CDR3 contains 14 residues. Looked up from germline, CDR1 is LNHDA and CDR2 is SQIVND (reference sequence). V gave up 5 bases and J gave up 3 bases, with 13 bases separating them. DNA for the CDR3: TGTGCCAGTAGTCAAAGACACTCCTACACTGAAGCTTTCTTT. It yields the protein CASSQRHSYTEAFF.

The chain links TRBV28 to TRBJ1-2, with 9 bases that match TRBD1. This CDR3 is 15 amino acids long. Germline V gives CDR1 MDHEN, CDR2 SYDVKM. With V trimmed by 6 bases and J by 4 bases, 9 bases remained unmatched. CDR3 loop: CASRPYRGLIYGYTF. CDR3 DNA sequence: TGTGCCAGCAGGCCCTACAGGGGGCTTATCTATGGCTACACCTTC.

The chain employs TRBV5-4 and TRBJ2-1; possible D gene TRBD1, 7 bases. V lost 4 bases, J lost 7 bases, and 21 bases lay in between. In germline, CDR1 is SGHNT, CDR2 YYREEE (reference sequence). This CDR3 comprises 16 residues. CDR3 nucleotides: TGTGCCAGCAGCGGGGGGACAGTGGGGCTATATAATGAGCAGTTCTTC. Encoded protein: CASSGGTVGLYNEQFF.

CDR3 region: CASSQARTRALGREQYF. The CDR3 nucleotides read TGTGCCAGCAGCCAAGCACGAACCCGGGCGTTGGGAAGGGAGCAGTACTTC. This chain uses TRBV14 with TRBJ2-7; D remains ambiguous. The V end lost 1 base, the J end lost 7 bases, and 23 bases lay between the germline ends. The CDR3 is 17 amino acids. The germline gives CDR1 SGHDN, CDR2 FVKESK.

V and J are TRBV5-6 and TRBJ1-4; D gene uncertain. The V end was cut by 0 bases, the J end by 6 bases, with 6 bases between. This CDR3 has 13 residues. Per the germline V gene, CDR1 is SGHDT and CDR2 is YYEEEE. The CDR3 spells CASSLGRDEKLFF. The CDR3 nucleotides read TGTGCCAGCAGCTTGGGCCGAGATGAAAAACTGTTTTTT.

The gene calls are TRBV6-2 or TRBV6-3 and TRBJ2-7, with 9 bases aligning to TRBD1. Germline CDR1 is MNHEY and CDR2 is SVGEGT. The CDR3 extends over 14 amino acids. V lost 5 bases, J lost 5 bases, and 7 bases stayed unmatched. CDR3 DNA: TGTGCCAGCAGTAAAACAGGGGGCAGACACGAGCAGTACTTC. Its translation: CASSKTGGRHEQYF.

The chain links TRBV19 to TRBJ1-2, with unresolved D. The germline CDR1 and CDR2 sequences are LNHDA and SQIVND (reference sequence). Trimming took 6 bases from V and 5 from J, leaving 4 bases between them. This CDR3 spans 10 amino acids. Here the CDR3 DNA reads TGTGCCAGTAGGGATTATGGCTACACCTTC. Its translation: CASRDYGYTF.

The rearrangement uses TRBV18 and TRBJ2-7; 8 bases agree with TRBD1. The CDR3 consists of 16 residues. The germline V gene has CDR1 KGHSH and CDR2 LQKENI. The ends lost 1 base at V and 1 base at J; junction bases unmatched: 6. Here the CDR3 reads CASSPQSGTGSYEQYF. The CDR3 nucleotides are TGTGCCAGCTCACCACAGTCCGGGACAGGTTCCTACGAGCAGTACTTC.

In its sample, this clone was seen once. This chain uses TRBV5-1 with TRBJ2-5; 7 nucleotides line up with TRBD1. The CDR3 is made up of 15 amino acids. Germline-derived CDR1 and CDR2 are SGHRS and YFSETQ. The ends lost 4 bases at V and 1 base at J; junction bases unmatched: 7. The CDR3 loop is CASSLMGQSQETQYF. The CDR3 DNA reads TGCGCCAGCAGCCTGATGGGACAGTCCCAAGAGACCCAGTACTTC.

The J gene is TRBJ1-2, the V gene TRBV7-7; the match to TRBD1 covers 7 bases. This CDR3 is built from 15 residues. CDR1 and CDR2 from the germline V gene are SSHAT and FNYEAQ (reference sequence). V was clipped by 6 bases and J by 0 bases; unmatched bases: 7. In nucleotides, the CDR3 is TGTGCCAGCAGACATAGACAGGGACCTAACTATGGCTACACCTTC. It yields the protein CASRHRQGPNYGYTF.

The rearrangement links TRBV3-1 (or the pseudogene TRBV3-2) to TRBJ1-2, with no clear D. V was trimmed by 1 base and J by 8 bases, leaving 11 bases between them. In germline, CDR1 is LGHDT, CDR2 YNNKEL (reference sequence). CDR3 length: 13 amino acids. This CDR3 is CASSQVLGNGYTF. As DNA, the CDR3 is TGTGCCAGCAGCCAAGTTTTAGGGAACGGCTACACCTTC.

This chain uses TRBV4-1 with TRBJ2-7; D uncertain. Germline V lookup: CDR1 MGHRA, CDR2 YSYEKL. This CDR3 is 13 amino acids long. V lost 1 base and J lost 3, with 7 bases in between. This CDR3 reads CASSQGLIYEQYF. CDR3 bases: TGCGCCAGCAGCCAAGGACTGATCTACGAGCAGTACTTC.

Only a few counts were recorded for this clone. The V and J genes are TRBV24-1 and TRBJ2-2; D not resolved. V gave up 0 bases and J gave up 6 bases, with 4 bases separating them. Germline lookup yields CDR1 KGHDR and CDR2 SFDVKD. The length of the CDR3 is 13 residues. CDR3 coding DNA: TGTGCCACCAGTGATTTGCTGTCCGGGGAGCTGTTTTTT. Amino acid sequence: CATSDLLSGELFF.

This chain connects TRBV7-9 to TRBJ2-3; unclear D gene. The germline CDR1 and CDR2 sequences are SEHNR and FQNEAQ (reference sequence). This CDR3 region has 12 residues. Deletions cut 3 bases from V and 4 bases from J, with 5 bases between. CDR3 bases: TGTGCCAGCAGCTTCCGGTCAGATACGCAGTATTTT. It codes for CASSFRSDTQYF.

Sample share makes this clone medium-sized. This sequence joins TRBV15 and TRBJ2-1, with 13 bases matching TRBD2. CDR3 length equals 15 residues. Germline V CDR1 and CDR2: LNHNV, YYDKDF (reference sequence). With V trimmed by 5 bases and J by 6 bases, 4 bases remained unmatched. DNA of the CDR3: TGTGCCACCAGCGATACTAGCGGGGGGGCCAATGAGCAGTTCTTC. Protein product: CATSDTSGGANEQFF. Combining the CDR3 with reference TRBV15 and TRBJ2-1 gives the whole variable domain DAMVIQNPRYQVTQFGKPVTLSCSQTLNHNVMYWYQQKSSQAPKLLFHYYDKDFNNEADTPDNFQSRRPNTSFCFLDIRSPGLGDTAMYLCATSDTSGGANEQFFGPGTRLTVL.